This T cell receptor (beta chain) was profiled in a study of blood T cell repertoires in COVID-19. Study at large: From the United States, Italy and Spain came samples of acute and convalescent COVID-19. Nucleic acid was either cDNA or gDNA, and it came from T cells, B-cell-depleted T cells, or PBMCs.

In the study's own analysis: Estimates of nucleated cell counts were drawn from the amplification of reference gene primers. Clones were read by immunoSEQ multiplex PCR, and TCRdb kept only the in-frame ones, dropping some. The V and J calls and clone size were taken over from that table, and D and trimming were inferred from the DNA. The table has 95,000 to 110,000 clones, 84% seen once. The V gene end was trimmed by 1 base and the J gene end by 7 bases; junction bases not matched to a gene: 5. This CDR3 contains 14 residues. CDR1 is LGHDT, CDR2 YNNKEL, per germline (reference sequence). This chain uses TRBV3-1 (or the pseudogene TRBV3-2) with TRBJ1-2; 8 positions match TRBD1. The receptor was derived from a human donor in a cohort sampled during active or convalescent COVID-19. Sequences were obtained from peripheral blood. The CDR3 sequence is CASSQGTGWTGYTF. The CDR3 DNA follows: TGTGCCAGCAGCCAAGGGACAGGGTGGACTGGCTACACCTTC.